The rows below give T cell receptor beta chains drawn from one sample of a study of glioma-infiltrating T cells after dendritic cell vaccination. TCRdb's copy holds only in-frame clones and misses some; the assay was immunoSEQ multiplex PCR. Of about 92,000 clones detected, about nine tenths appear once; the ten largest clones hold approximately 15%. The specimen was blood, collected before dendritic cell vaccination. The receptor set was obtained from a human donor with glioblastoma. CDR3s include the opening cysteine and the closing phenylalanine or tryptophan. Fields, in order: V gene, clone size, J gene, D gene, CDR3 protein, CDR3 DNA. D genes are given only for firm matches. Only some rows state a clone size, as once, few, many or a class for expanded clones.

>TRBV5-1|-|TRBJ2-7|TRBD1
CASSSGQGAYEQYF
TGCGCCAGCAGCTCGGGACAGGGGGCGTACGAGCAGTACTTC
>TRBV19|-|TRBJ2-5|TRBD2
CASRPGLAGGIIQETQYF
TGTGCCAGTAGGCCGGGACTAGCGGGGGGGATAATTCAAGAGACCCAGTACTTC
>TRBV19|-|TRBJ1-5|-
CASSPTTGNQPQHF
TGTGCCAGTAGTCCAACTACAGGGAACCAGCCCCAGCATTTT
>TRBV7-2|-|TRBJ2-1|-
CASSVHRGGRGVNEQFF
TGTGCCAGCAGCGTCCATCGCGGCGGCAGGGGAGTCAATGAGCAGTTCTTC
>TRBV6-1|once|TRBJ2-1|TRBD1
CASRLGQGYNEQFF
TGTGCCAGCCGCCTGGGACAGGGTTACAATGAGCAGTTCTTC
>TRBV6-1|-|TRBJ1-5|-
CASSEYRAGINQPQHF
TGTGCCAGCAGTGAATATCGGGCAGGGATCAATCAGCCCCAGCATTTT
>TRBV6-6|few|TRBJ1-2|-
CASSYVGQFYGYTF
TGTGCCAGCAGTTACGTCGGACAGTTCTATGGCTACACCTTC
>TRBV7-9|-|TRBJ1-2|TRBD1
CASRPGQGVYGYTF
TGTGCCAGCAGGCCGGGACAGGGGGTCTATGGCTACACCTTC
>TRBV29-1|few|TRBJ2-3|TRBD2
CSVELAGVSPNTDTQYF
TGCAGCGTTGAGCTAGCGGGAGTGAGTCCGAACACAGATACGCAGTATTTT
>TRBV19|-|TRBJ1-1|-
CASRAGPSTEAFF
TGTGCCAGTAGGGCAGGGCCCAGCACTGAAGCTTTCTTT
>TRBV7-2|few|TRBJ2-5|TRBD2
CASTQGLAGGRETQYF
TGTGCCAGCACTCAGGGCCTAGCGGGGGGCCGAGAGACCCAGTACTTC
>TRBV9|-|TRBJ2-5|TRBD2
CASSVVGGLAGWETQYF
TGTGCCAGCAGCGTAGTTGGGGGACTAGCGGGTTGGGAGACCCAGTACTTC
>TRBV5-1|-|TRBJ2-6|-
CASSLGQGFYGANVLTF
TGCGCCAGCAGCTTGGGTCAGGGGTTTTATGGGGCCAACGTCCTGACTTTC
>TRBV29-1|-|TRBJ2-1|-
CSVEGQAVYNEQFF
TGCAGCGTTGAAGGACAGGCCGTTTACAATGAGCAGTTCTTC
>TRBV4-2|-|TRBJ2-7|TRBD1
CASSVSGTGTYEQYF
TGTGCCAGCAGCGTCTCCGGGACAGGGACCTACGAGCAGTACTTC
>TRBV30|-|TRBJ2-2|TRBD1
CAWTGTALPKRNTGELFF
TGTGCCTGGACTGGGACAGCTCTCCCAAAGAGGAACACCGGGGAGCTGTTTTTT
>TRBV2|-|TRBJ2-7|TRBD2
CASSVSGSFHEQYF
TGTGCCAGCAGTGTAAGCGGGAGTTTCCACGAGCAGTACTTC
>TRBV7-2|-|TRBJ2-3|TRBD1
CASSLQGAGGDTQYF
TGTGCCAGCAGCCTCCAGGGGGCGGGCGGAGATACGCAGTATTTT
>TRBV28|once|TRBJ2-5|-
CASSPNPGFLGKETQYF
TGTGCCAGCAGCCCCAACCCAGGGTTCCTGGGGAAAGAGACCCAGTACTTC
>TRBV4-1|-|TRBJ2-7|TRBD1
CASSQVPTGVGEQYF
TGCGCCAGCAGCCAAGTGCCAACAGGGGTCGGAGAGCAGTACTTC
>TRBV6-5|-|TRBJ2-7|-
CASSYAQLNYEQYF
TGTGCCAGCAGTTACGCACAGTTGAACTACGAGCAGTACTTC
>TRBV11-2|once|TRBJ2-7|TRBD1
CASSLAGTGGDEQYF
TGTGCCAGCAGCTTAGCCGGGACAGGGGGGGACGAGCAGTACTTC
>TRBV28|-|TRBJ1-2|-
CASSLEGSQPGVYTF
TGTGCCAGCAGTTTAGAGGGCAGCCAACCAGGGGTCTACACCTTC
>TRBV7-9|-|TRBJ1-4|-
CASSEMSGKLFF
TGTGCCAGCAGCGAGATGTCAGGGAAGCTGTTTTTT
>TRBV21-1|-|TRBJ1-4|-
CASSPGYKVHNEKLFF
TGTGCCAGCAGTCCAGGCTACAAGGTGCATAATGAAAAACTGTTTTTT
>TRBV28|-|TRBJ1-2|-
CASNAGTTFLGYTF
TGTGCCAGCAATGCCGGGACAACCTTCCTGGGCTACACCTTC
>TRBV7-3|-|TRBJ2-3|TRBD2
CASSLGTSGGTDTQYF
TGTGCCAGCAGCTTAGGGACTAGCGGGGGCACAGATACGCAGTATTTT
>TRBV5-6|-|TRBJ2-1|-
CASSPDTDNEQFF
TGTGCCAGCAGCCCGGACACGGACAATGAGCAGTTCTTC
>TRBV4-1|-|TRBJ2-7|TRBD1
CASSQEYGQGRTYEQYF
TGCGCCAGCAGCCAAGAGTACGGACAGGGGAGGACCTACGAGCAGTACTTC
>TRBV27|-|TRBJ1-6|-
CASSPVRAYSPLHF
TGTGCCAGCAGTCCTGTGAGGGCCTATTCACCCCTCCACTTT
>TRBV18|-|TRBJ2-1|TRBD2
CASSPGLADYNEQFF
TGTGCCAGCTCACCGGGACTAGCGGATTACAATGAGCAGTTCTTC
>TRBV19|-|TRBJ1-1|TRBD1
CASSSFLGQGTNTEAFF
TGTGCCAGTAGCAGTTTCCTGGGACAGGGGACGAACACTGAAGCTTTCTTT
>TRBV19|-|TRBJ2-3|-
CASTPRTDTQYF
TGTGCCAGTACCCCTCGCACAGATACGCAGTATTTT
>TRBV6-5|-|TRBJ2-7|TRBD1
CATQTGGSYEQYF
TGTGCCACCCAGACAGGGGGCTCCTACGAGCAGTACTTC